These 22 T cell receptor beta chains were sequenced from one sample in a study of blood T cells in healthy people across ages. It was with a sample-barcoded 5' primer and a J-beta primer mix that a second PCR of roughly 7 to 12 cycles was run. TCRdb re-called the 5' RACE reads through MiXCR, storing one row per CDR3 protein. In the table there are 600,000 to 800,000 distinct CDR3 sequences, 21% of which are singletons. The sequencing sample was made of blood. Receptor source: a man between 65 and 80 years old in good health.

The J gene is TRBJ2-5, the V gene TRBV6-6; 7 bases agree with TRBD1. The end of the DNA is better explained by TRBJ2-7, so the J call may be wrong. The CDR3 extends over 14 amino acids. From germline, CDR1 is MNHNY and CDR2 SVGAGI (reference sequence). CDR3: CASSSTGAPYEQYF. CDR3 coding DNA: TGTGCCAGCAGTTCCACAGGGGCCCCCTACGAGCAGTACTTC.

This clonotype was seen a handful of times. The chain recombines TRBV28 with TRBJ2-7; 7 bases map to TRBD2. This CDR3 has 16 amino acids. Germline values: CDR1 MDHEN, CDR2 SYDVKM. Germline trimming cut 3 bases from V and 0 bases from J; bases unmatched to any gene: 8. The CDR3 DNA follows: TGTGCCAGCAGTTTCTCGGCTAGCGGAAGCTCCTACGAGCAGTACTTC. Its protein is CASSFSASGSSYEQYF. Filled out from reference TRBV28 and TRBJ2-7, the complete variable domain reads DVKVTQSSRYLVKRTGEKVFLECVQDMDHENMFWYRQDPGLGLRLIYFSYDVKMKEKGDIPEGYSVSREKKERFSLILESASTNQTSMYLCASSFSASGSSYEQYFGPGTRLTVT.

The rearrangement joins TRBV4-1 to TRBJ2-3; D gene unclear. CDR3 length: 14 amino acids. Trimming shortened V by 3 bases and J by 3 bases, and 10 bases separated the two germline ends. The germline gives CDR1 MGHRA, CDR2 YSYEKL. The DNA for the CDR3 is TGCGCCAGCAGCCAGGCCGCACAGACAGATACGCAGTATTTT. Translating gives CASSQAAQTDTQYF.

The chain couples TRBV5-1 to TRBJ2-3, with 7 bases identical to TRBD1. The DNA end favors TRBJ1-5, so the J call may be wrong. The CDR3 extends over 15 amino acids. CDR1 is SGHRS and CDR2 is YFSETQ in the germline V gene. CDR3 protein: CASRLRQGSTDTQHF. The CDR3 DNA is TGCGCCAGCCGGCTCCGACAGGGAAGCACAGATACGCAGCATTTT.

This clonotype was detected a few times. This sequence joins TRBV2 and TRBJ2-2; D is unclear. Per the germline V gene, CDR1 is SNHLY and CDR2 is FYNNEI. Deletions cut 2 bases from V and 0 bases from J, with 7 bases between. The CDR3 contains 15 residues. In DNA, the CDR3 is TGTGCCAGCAGTGAACGAGCTACGAACACCGGGGAGCTGTTTTTT. Its protein is CASSERATNTGELFF.

The chain recombines TRBV18 with TRBJ1-4, with TRBD1 matching 7 bases. The germline V gene encodes CDR1 KGHSH and CDR2 LQKENI. The V and J ends lost 4 bases and 8 bases, in that order; junction bases with no gene match: 7. The CDR3 consists of 14 residues. Written as DNA, the CDR3 is TGTGCCAGCTCACTTGACAGGGCCCCAGAAAAACTGTTTTTT. Protein: CASSLDRAPEKLFF.

The chain is built from TRBV5-1 and TRBJ2-1, with D possibly TRBD2 on 6 matching bases. The CDR3 runs to 17 residues. Trimming took 0 bases from V and 3 from J, leaving 16 bases between them. The germline V gene has CDR1 SGHRS and CDR2 YFSETQ. CDR3 protein: CASSLAGGRAYYNEQFF. The CDR3, as DNA: TGCGCCAGCAGCTTGGCCGGGGGTAGGGCATACTACAATGAGCAGTTCTTC. The variable domain in full, completed from reference TRBV5-1 and TRBJ2-1, reads KAGVTQTPRYLIKTRGQQVTLSCSPISGHRSVSWYQQTPGQGLQFLFEYFSETQRNKGNFPGRFSGRQFSNSRSEMNVSTLELGDSALYLCASSLAGGRAYYNEQFFGPGTRLTVL.

This sequence joins TRBV10-3 and TRBJ2-3; 9 nucleotides agree with TRBD2. From germline, CDR1 is ENHRY and CDR2 SYGVKD. CDR3 size: 16 residues. V was pared by 4 bases and J by 0 bases, with 5 bases of the junction left unmatched. The CDR3 spells CAISGVAGDSTDTQYF. The DNA of the CDR3 is TGTGCCATCAGTGGGGTAGCGGGAGACAGCACAGATACGCAGTATTTT.

This clonotype was counted a few times. The chain employs TRBV20-1 and TRBJ1-1, with D perhaps TRBD1 (5 bases). Germline lookup yields CDR1 DFQATT and CDR2 SNEGSKA (reference sequence). Trimming stripped 2 bases from V and 8 bases from J, with 15 bases between. This CDR3 region has 13 residues. The CDR3 protein is CSARQKQASEAFF. The DNA of the CDR3 is TGCAGTGCTAGACAAAAACAGGCGTCAGAAGCTTTCTTT.

The rearrangement uses TRBV6-6 and TRBJ1-2; TRBD1 matches at 9 bases. Germline CDR1 MNHNY, CDR2 SVGAGI (reference sequence). This CDR3 region has 14 residues. Losses at the gene ends were 7 bases for V and 5 bases for J; bases not matched to a gene: 8. CDR3 in amino acids: CASTRGTGIYGYTF. The CDR3 DNA is TGTGCCAGCACCAGAGGGACAGGGATATATGGCTACACCTTC.

The gene calls are TRBV28 and TRBJ2-7; 8 bases agree with TRBD1. From germline, CDR1 is MDHEN and CDR2 SYDVKM. This CDR3 has 14 amino acids. The V segment lost 1 base and the J segment 6 bases; nucleotides outside the gene matches: 5. CDR3 loop: CASSLLGQGFEQYF. CDR3 coding DNA: TGTGCCAGCAGTTTATTAGGACAGGGATTCGAGCAGTACTTC.

This clonotype was seen a handful of times. A clone one base away is much larger, so this may be a read error. The gene calls are TRBV20-1 and TRBJ2-5, with unresolved D. Germline CDR1 DFQATT, CDR2 SNEGSKA (reference sequence). This CDR3 has 10 residues. The CDR3 region has the DNA TGCAGTGCTACTAGAGAGACCCAGTGCTTC. This encodes CSATRETQCF.

The chain is built from TRBV20-1 and TRBJ2-3, with D perhaps given as TRBD1 or TRBD2 (6 bases each). Germline assignment: CDR1 DFQATT and CDR2 SNEGSKA (reference sequence). The CDR3 contains 15 residues. V lost 0 bases and J lost 2, with 12 bases in between. As DNA, the CDR3 is TGCAGTGCTAGAGATTCAACGGGGGCCACAGATACGCAGTATTTT. It translates to CSARDSTGATDTQYF.

The chain uses TRBV28 and TRBJ2-1; D is unclear. Germline CDR1 reads MDHEN; CDR2 reads SYDVKM. V was trimmed by 6 bases and J by 0 bases, leaving 12 bases between them. There are 15 residues in the CDR3. The CDR3 protein is CASSTLFSSYNEQFF. The CDR3 DNA reads TGTGCCAGCAGCACCCTCTTCAGCTCCTACAATGAGCAGTTCTTC. Filled out from reference TRBV28 and TRBJ2-1, the complete variable domain reads DVKVTQSSRYLVKRTGEKVFLECVQDMDHENMFWYRQDPGLGLRLIYFSYDVKMKEKGDIPEGYSVSREKKERFSLILESASTNQTSMYLCASSTLFSSYNEQFFGPGTRLTVL.

This clonotype has more than one count but fewer than ten. The rearrangement uses TRBV7-2 and TRBJ2-1, with D possibly being TRBD1 or TRBD2 (5 bases each). Per germline, CDR1 SGHTA and CDR2 FQGNSA. The CDR3 runs 15 residues. V was clipped by 4 bases and J by 0 bases, with 10 bases between them. CDR3 nucleotide sequence: TGTGCCAGCAGCTCGGGACCAATCTCCTACAATGAGCAGTTCTTC. It is translated as CASSSGPISYNEQFF.

This chain links TRBV3-1 with TRBJ2-5; D perhaps matches TRBD1 (6 bases). The CDR3 is made up of 15 amino acids. CDR1 and CDR2 from the germline V gene are LGHDT and YNNKEL (reference sequence). The V gene lost 1 base and the J gene lost 1 base, with 10 bases spanning the gap. The CDR3, as DNA: TGTGCCAGCAGCCAAGGGGGGCAGATCCAAGAGACCCAGTACTTC. Translated, it gives CASSQGGQIQETQYF.

This clonotype was counted many times. The chain carries TRBV5-1 and TRBJ2-1, with 16 bases matching TRBD2. CDR3 length equals 18 residues. Germline V gene data show CDR1 as SGHRS and CDR2 as YFSETQ. The trim removed 4 bases at V and 2 bases at J, leaving 6 bases unmatched. The CDR3, as DNA: TGCGCCAGCAGCCCGGGACTAGCGGGAGGGCTGGCCTACAATGAGCAGTTCTTC. This gives the protein CASSPGLAGGLAYNEQFF.

This clonotype is a singleton in its sample. The chain uses TRBV28 and TRBJ2-3; D is unclear. The germline V gene has CDR1 MDHEN and CDR2 SYDVKM. The ends were cut back, 3 bases at V and 4 bases at J, with 8 bases in the middle. There are 13 residues in the CDR3. CDR3 DNA sequence: TGTGCCAGCAGTTTTCGGTGGCCAGATACGCAGTATTTT. It is translated as CASSFRWPDTQYF.

This clonotype was found many times. The chain carries TRBV28 and TRBJ2-1; D uncertain. CDR1 is MDHEN, CDR2 SYDVKM, per germline. The CDR3 contains 15 residues. V was clipped by 2 bases and J by 0 bases, with 8 bases between them. CDR3 region: CASSLPTGSYNEQFF. CDR3 in DNA: TGTGCCAGCAGTTTACCGACGGGCTCCTACAATGAGCAGTTCTTC.

The chain uses TRBV5-1 and TRBJ2-3; D unresolved. The CDR3 consists of 15 residues. Trimming took 0 bases from V and 0 from J, leaving 8 bases between them. CDR1 and CDR2 (germline): SGHRS, YFSETQ. The CDR3 loop reads CASSLGAVSTDTQYF. DNA for the CDR3: TGCGCCAGCAGCTTGGGGGCAGTAAGCACAGATACGCAGTATTTT.

This clonotype was detected many times. The chain joins TRBV10-3 to TRBJ2-5; D gene ambiguous. Deletions cut 2 bases from V and 5 bases from J, with 6 bases between. The CDR3 runs to 12 residues. The V gene's germline CDR1 is ENHRY and CDR2 SYGVKD. This CDR3 reads CAISELGETQYF. In DNA form, the CDR3 reads TGTGCCATCAGTGAGCTTGGCGAGACCCAGTACTTC.

A few counts support this clonotype. The V gene is TRBV4-1, the J gene TRBJ2-7; tentative D call: TRBD1 (6 bases). The CDR3 consists of 14 residues. The V and J ends lost 8 bases and 3 bases respectively, with 17 bases between them. CDR1 MGHRA and CDR2 YSYEKL come from the germline V gene. In nucleotides, the CDR3 is TGCGCCAGCTGCCCGGAGAGGACAGTCTACGAGCAGTACTTC. Encoded protein: CASCPERTVYEQYF.